Listed below are T cell receptor beta chains from one sample, sequenced in a study of blood T cell repertoires in COVID-19. Produced via immunoSEQ multiplex PCR; TCRdb's table is partial and in-frame only. Here the sample spans roughly 130,000 clones, 88% being singletons. The sequenced material came from peripheral blood. All receptors derive from a man aged 60 to 69 with active or convalescent COVID-19. Each CDR3 is given with its conserved first and last residue. Each record gives: D gene, V gene, clone size, J gene, CDR3 protein, CDR3 DNA. The D gene is left open where the match is weak. Where a row states a size, it is once, few, many or the class of an expanded clone; other rows omit it.

-	TRBV5-4	-	TRBJ2-1	CASSLGAGASSYNEQFF	TGTGCCAGCAGCTTGGGGGCTGGCGCCAGCTCCTACAATGAGCAGTTCTTC
TRBD2	TRBV9	-	TRBJ2-7	CASSVAPSGIYEQYF	TGTGCCAGCAGCGTAGCTCCTAGCGGGATCTACGAGCAGTACTTC
TRBD1	TRBV19	once	TRBJ2-7	CASSIRGTASYEQYF	TGTGCCAGTAGTATAAGGGGGACAGCCTCCTACGAGCAGTACTTC
TRBD2	TRBV4-1	-	TRBJ2-7	CASSQEELAMTYEQYF	TGCGCCAGCAGCCAAGAAGAACTAGCGATGACCTACGAGCAGTACTTC
-	TRBV28	-	TRBJ2-1	CASTPGVAGLREQFF	TGTGCCAGCACCCCAGGGGTAGCGGGCCTCCGTGAGCAGTTCTTC
-	TRBV13	-	TRBJ1-3	CASSFRGASSGNTIYF	TGTGCCAGCAGCTTTCGGGGGGCTAGCTCTGGAAACACCATATATTTT
-	TRBV21-1	once	TRBJ1-3	CASSSGRLRCSLRSGNTIYF	TGTGCCAGCAGCTCCGGTCGACTGCGATGTTCACTGCGCTCTGGAAACACCATATATTTT
-	TRBV4-1	once	TRBJ1-2	CASSQDTRGYGYTF	TGCGCCAGCAGCCAAGATACCAGGGGCTATGGCTACACCTTC
TRBD2	TRBV24-1	once	TRBJ2-1	CATSDRGTTARAKQFF	TGTGCCACCAGTGATCGAGGGACTACCGCCCGCGCAAAGCAGTTCTTC
-	TRBV7-2	-	TRBJ2-7	CASSLGAGIPTYEQYF	TGTGCCAGCAGCTTAGGTGCGGGGATCCCTACCTACGAGCAGTACTTC
TRBD2	TRBV5-1	-	TRBJ2-1	CASSLASTSGASYNEQFF	TGCGCCAGCAGCTTGGCCTCCACTAGCGGGGCTTCCTACAATGAGCAGTTCTTC
TRBD1	TRBV28	once	TRBJ1-2	CASNPTGQGNYGYTF	TGTGCCAGCAATCCCACGGGACAGGGCAACTATGGCTACACCTTC
-	TRBV2	-	TRBJ2-5	CASSDILAGMQETQYF	TGTGCCAGCAGTGACATCCTGGCAGGGATGCAGGAGACCCAGTACTTC
TRBD1	TRBV4-3	once	TRBJ1-5	CASSQDTGDRQPQHF	TGCGCCAGCAGCCAAGATACAGGGGATCGTCAGCCCCAGCATTTT
-	TRBV30	-	TRBJ2-7	CAWSLGGFEQYF	TGTGCCTGGAGCTTGGGGGGTTTCGAGCAGTACTTC
-	TRBV28	-	TRBJ2-5	CASSQKETQYF	TGTGCCAGCAGCCAAAAAGAGACCCAGTACTTC
-	TRBV18	-	TRBJ2-1	CASSPSDNEQFF	TGTGCCAGCTCGCCTAGTGACAATGAGCAGTTCTTC
-	TRBV6-5	-	TRBJ1-5	CASSTGGGQPQHF	TGTGCCAGCAGTACGGGGGGAGGTCAGCCCCAGCATTTT
-	TRBV11-3	few	TRBJ1-1	CASSLNQGSTEAFF	TGTGCCAGCAGCTTAAATCAGGGTAGTACTGAAGCTTTCTTT
-	TRBV18	once	TRBJ1-4	CASSPGAGFREKLFF	TGTGCCAGCTCACCAGGTGCAGGTTTTCGGGAAAAACTGTTTTTT
TRBD1	TRBV28	-	TRBJ2-7	CASSFSGTGANEQYF	TGTGCCAGCAGTTTTTCCGGGACAGGGGCCAACGAGCAGTACTTC
-	TRBV7-2	-	TRBJ1-5	CASSLGQRSNQPQHF	TGTGCCAGCAGTCTTGGACAGCGAAGCAATCAGCCCCAGCATTTT
TRBD2	TRBV28	-	TRBJ2-1	CASKLAGSSYNEQFF	TGTGCCAGCAAACTAGCGGGAAGCTCCTACAATGAGCAGTTCTTC
-	TRBV2	-	TRBJ2-5	CASRQGETQYF	TGTGCCAGCAGACAGGGTGAGACCCAGTACTTC
-	TRBV4-3	few	TRBJ1-4	CASSRRVGGEGLATNEKLFF	TGCGCCAGCAGCCGCCGCGTCGGGGGGGAAGGCCTAGCAACTAATGAAAAACTGTTTTTT
TRBD1	TRBV11-2	-	TRBJ1-3	CASSRTGDSGNTIYF	TGTGCCAGCAGTCGGACAGGAGACTCTGGAAACACCATATATTTT
-	TRBV29-1	-	TRBJ2-2	CSVDGASVGELFF	TGCAGCGTTGACGGGGCTAGCGTTGGGGAGCTGTTTTTT
TRBD2	TRBV7-9	-	TRBJ2-1	CASSLAGTSGNEQFF	TGTGCCAGCAGCTTAGCCGGGACTAGCGGGAATGAGCAGTTCTTC
TRBD1	TRBV3-1/TRBV3-2	-	TRBJ1-2	CASSQRGQGVPSSF	TGTGCCAGCAGCCAAAGGGGGCAAGGGGTTCCTTCTAGCTTC
-	TRBV5-4	few	TRBJ2-1	CASSGGDFTNEQFF	TGTGCCAGCAGCGGCGGGGACTTCACCAATGAGCAGTTCTTC
TRBD1	TRBV28	-	TRBJ2-7	CASEGTGTEGYEQYF	TGTGCCAGCGAGGGGACCGGGACAGAAGGTTACGAGCAGTACTTC
-	TRBV29-1	-	TRBJ2-3	CSVGGGSDTQYF	TGCAGCGTTGGCGGGGGCTCAGATACGCAGTATTTT
-	TRBV6-4	-	TRBJ2-1	CASSEYRISHEQFF	TGTGCCAGCAGTGAGTACAGAATATCGCATGAGCAGTTCTTC
-	TRBV3-1/TRBV3-2	once	TRBJ2-7	CASSQGAGDYEQYF	TGTGCCAGCAGCCAAGGGGCAGGGGACTACGAGCAGTACTTC
TRBD1	TRBV6-2/TRBV6-3	-	TRBJ1-1	CASSPDRGTEAFF	TGTGCCAGCAGTCCCGACAGGGGAACTGAAGCTTTCTTT
-	TRBV5-4	-	TRBJ1-2	CASSLAGDRRIYGYTF	TGTGCCAGCAGCTTGGCGGGCGACAGGAGGATCTATGGCTACACCTTC
TRBD2	TRBV7-2	-	TRBJ2-5	CASSPDRAGVQETQYF	TGTGCCAGCAGCCCGGACCGGGCGGGGGTCCAAGAGACCCAGTACTTC
-	TRBV19	once	TRBJ1-4	CASSIDRHGATNEKLFF	TGTGCCAGTAGTATAGATCGGCACGGGGCAACTAATGAAAAACTGTTTTTT
TRBD2	TRBV5-6	few	TRBJ2-1	CASSLGLAGSGTYNEQFF	TGTGCCAGCAGCCTGGGACTAGCGGGATCTGGCACCTACAATGAGCAGTTCTTC
-	TRBV29-1	-	TRBJ2-7	CSVEMGANPYEQYF	TGCAGCGTTGAAATGGGGGCGAACCCCTACGAGCAGTACTTC
-	TRBV30	-	TRBJ1-6	CAWSGGANSPLHF	TGTGCCTGGAGTGGGGGAGCGAATTCACCCCTCCACTTT
-	TRBV28	-	TRBJ2-7	CASSSVRTYEQYF	TGTGCCAGCTCCTCGGTGCGAACCTACGAGCAGTACTTC
TRBD2	TRBV6-5	-	TRBJ2-7	CASSRLTSGSAEQYF	TGTGCCAGCAGTCGCCTGACTAGCGGGAGCGCCGAGCAGTACTTC
-	TRBV28	-	TRBJ2-5	CASSLRLTGQRHQETQYF	TGTGCCAGCAGTTTAAGGCTTACTGGTCAGAGGCACCAAGAGACCCAGTACTTC
TRBD1	TRBV28	-	TRBJ2-7	CASSFSGQATYEQYF	TGTGCCAGCAGTTTCTCGGGACAGGCGACCTACGAGCAGTACTTC
-	TRBV18	few	TRBJ2-7	CASSPDTLYEQYF	TGTGCCAGCTCACCAGACACCCTCTACGAGCAGTACTTC
TRBD2	TRBV7-2	-	TRBJ2-1	CASSVTSGSFSYNEQFF	TGTGCCAGCAGCGTCACTAGCGGGAGTTTTTCCTACAATGAGCAGTTCTTC
-	TRBV5-6	once	TRBJ2-5	CASSQGFRETQYF	TGTGCCAGCAGCCAGGGGTTCCGAGAGACCCAGTACTTC
TRBD1	TRBV6-5	once	TRBJ1-4	CASRVGQGNEKLFF	TGTGCCAGCAGAGTGGGACAGGGAAATGAAAAACTGTTTTTT
-	TRBV9	-	TRBJ2-7	CASSVEGRGVGEQYF	TGTGCCAGCAGCGTAGAGGGCAGGGGGGTAGGCGAGCAGTACTTC
TRBD2	TRBV28	-	TRBJ2-7	CASITSGSPREQYF	TGTGCCAGCATTACTAGCGGGAGTCCGAGAGAGCAGTACTTC
TRBD1	TRBV18	-	TRBJ1-5	CASSPQTGEQPQHF	TGTGCCAGCTCGCCGCAAACAGGGGAACAGCCCCAGCATTTT
TRBD1	TRBV5-5	-	TRBJ1-5	CASSFLGRGPESSNQPQHF	TGTGCCAGCAGCTTCTTGGGCAGGGGGCCAGAGAGTAGCAATCAGCCCCAGCATTTT
TRBD2	TRBV7-8	-	TRBJ2-1	CASSSGVAGASYNEQFF	TGTGCCAGCAGCTCCGGTGTAGCGGGAGCCTCCTACAATGAGCAGTTCTTC
-	TRBV10-1	few	TRBJ2-1	CASSGNNEQFF	TGCGCCAGCAGTGGTAACAATGAGCAGTTCTTC
TRBD2	TRBV7-2	-	TRBJ2-3	CASSLGGWGGILRPDTQYF	TGTGCCAGCAGCTTAGGTGGTTGGGGAGGGATCCTTAGGCCAGATACGCAGTATTTT
TRBD1	TRBV6-5	-	TRBJ1-5	CASSPDRGSNQPQHF	TGTGCCAGCAGTCCCGACAGGGGAAGCAATCAGCCCCAGCATTTT
-	TRBV6-1	-	TRBJ1-5	CASSERVLGNQPQHF	TGTGCCAGCAGTGAGAGGGTATTAGGCAATCAGCCCCAGCATTTT
TRBD1	TRBV5-5	-	TRBJ1-4	CASSFRDRANEKLFF	TGTGCCAGCAGCTTCCGGGACAGGGCTAATGAAAAACTGTTTTTT